This T cell receptor beta chain was observed in a study of cytomegalovirus exposure and HLA in healthy donors. At the level of the study: A subsequent analysis stated that the 120 or so validation repertoires were run on the same platform as the approximately 700 first-cohort repertoires. Study results and limitations: Reportedly, diagnosis of cytomegalovirus status by the classifier showed high specificity and sensitivity. Cytomegalovirus-associated TCR beta chains were listed, numbering some 150. Clusters of TCRs from the first cohort tended to co-occur in the roughly 120 validation repertoires (as a later analysis found).

The protocol was immunoSEQ multiplex PCR, while the TCRdb copy is restricted to in-frame clones and leaves out a portion. Here the sample spans around 140,000 clones, around 84% being singletons. About this clone itself: The antigen is undetermined.

The source material was PBMCs. This clonotype was obtained from a man aged 18 to 29 in good health and CMV-seropositive.

In nucleotides, the CDR3 is TGCGCCAGCAGCCCGGATCTAGGACAGGGCTACGAGCAGTACTTC. This translates into CASSPDLGQGYEQYF. The V gene is TRBV5-1, the J gene TRBJ2-7; 8 bases agree with TRBD1. The CDR3 consists of 15 residues. The germline gives CDR1 SGHRS, CDR2 YFSETQ. The J segment lost 3 bases and the V segment lost 4 bases, leaving 9 bases of the junction unmatched.